This T cell receptor beta chain was sequenced in a study of CD8+ T cells in alopecia areata. Looking at the study overall: Patients received oral tofacitinib, 5 to 10 mg twice daily, for moderate-to-severe alopecia areata.

cDNA serving as the sequencing template came from extracted, reverse transcribed RNA. Profiling relied on immunoSEQ multiplex PCR, and the TCRdb table lists in-frame clones only, not all of them. The sample carries 60,000 to 70,000 clones, about half recorded once. The germline V and J ends were trimmed by 5 bases and 2 bases, with 12 bases remaining between them. Germline-derived CDR1 and CDR2 are SEHNR and FQNEAQ (reference sequence). CDR3 length: 14 residues. This chain connects TRBV7-9 to TRBJ2-5; D ambiguous. The sequenced sample was CD8+ T cells sorted from blood, obtained at week 0. This receptor was obtained from a human donor with alopecia areata. The CDR3 reads CASSPDVRQETQYF. CDR3 nucleotides: TGTGCCAGCAGCCCGGACGTTCGTCAAGAGACCCAGTACTTC.